One and the same sample provided the 16 T cell receptor beta chains below, sequenced in a study of blood T cell repertoires in COVID-19. Sequenced by immunoSEQ multiplex PCR; TCRdb stores in-frame clones only, minus some. Of 240,000 or so clones listed, roughly 88% are singletons. What was sequenced was peripheral blood. These receptors originate from a woman aged 25 to 39 with acute or convalescent COVID-19.

The chain carries TRBV30 and TRBJ1-2; no clear D gene. The CDR3 covers 11 residues. The V end lost 6 bases, the J end lost 7 bases, and 12 bases lay between the germline ends. The germline V gene encodes CDR1 GTSNPN and CDR2 SVGIG (reference sequence). In DNA form, the CDR3 reads TGTGCCTGCCTTGTCGGTATTGGCTACACCTTC. This codes for CACLVGIGYTF.

V usage is TRBV11-2 and J usage is TRBJ2-3, with D hard to call. Per germline, CDR1 SGHAT and CDR2 FQNNGV. The CDR3 contains 14 residues. Trimming left V 0 bases short and J 3 bases short, with 7 bases between. CDR3 region: CASSLDLRTDTQYF. CDR3 DNA: TGTGCCAGCAGCTTAGATTTGAGGACAGATACGCAGTATTTT.

This sequence joins TRBV19 and TRBJ2-5, with 8 nucleotides matching TRBD2. Trimming at V came to 0 bases and at J to 1 base, leaving 7 bases not matched to a gene. The CDR3 spans 17 residues. From germline, CDR1 is LNHDA and CDR2 SQIVND (reference sequence). The CDR3 spells CASSIDPPSGLQETQYF. The CDR3 DNA follows: TGTGCCAGTAGTATAGATCCTCCTAGCGGGCTCCAAGAGACCCAGTACTTC.

The genes are TRBV19 and TRBJ2-1; 8 bases align to TRBD1. J lost 1 base, V lost 3 bases, and 5 bases had no gene match. CDR3 length equals 16 residues. Germline V gives CDR1 LNHDA, CDR2 SQIVND (reference sequence). The CDR3 bases are TGTGCCAGTAGTATTGTAACAGGGGGATCCTACAATGAGCAGTTCTTC. As protein: CASSIVTGGSYNEQFF.

The chain recombines TRBV7-2 with TRBJ2-1, with unresolved D. V was trimmed by 0 bases and J by 0 bases, leaving 3 bases between them. Germline loops: CDR1 SGHTA, CDR2 FQGNSA. The length of the CDR3 is 14 residues. As DNA, the CDR3 is TGTGCCAGCAGCTTAGCCAGCTCCTACAATGAGCAGTTCTTC. Residues: CASSLASSYNEQFF.

At least ten counts were recorded for this clone. This sequence joins TRBV9 and TRBJ2-1; 8 bases match TRBD1. CDR3 size: 16 residues. The germline gives CDR1 SGDLS, CDR2 YYNGEE. V shed 3 bases, J shed 0 bases, and the junction held 5 bases outside the gene matches. The DNA for the CDR3 is TGTGCCAGCAGCGCCCGGACAGGGCGCTCCTACAATGAGCAGTTCTTC. It specifies CASSARTGRSYNEQFF.

This chain connects TRBV19 to TRBJ2-3; 10 positions agree with TRBD2. With V trimmed by 6 bases and J by 4 bases, 10 bases remained unmatched. Germline CDR1 reads LNHDA; CDR2 reads SQIVND (reference sequence). This CDR3 is built from 16 residues. DNA for the CDR3: TGTGCCAGTAGACCCAAACTAGCGGGAAGGTCAGATACGCAGTATTTT. Residues: CASRPKLAGRSDTQYF.

The chain has TRBV2 and TRBJ2-7; 7 nucleotides match TRBD1. V was clipped by 3 bases and J by 0 bases; unmatched bases: 5. Germline V lookup: CDR1 SNHLY, CDR2 FYNNEI. CDR3 length equals 15 residues. CDR3 in amino acids: CASSDLGQTSYEQYF. Here the CDR3 DNA reads TGTGCCAGCAGTGACTTGGGACAGACCTCCTACGAGCAGTACTTC.

The rearrangement uses TRBV7-2 and TRBJ1-2; tentative D call: TRBD1 (5 bases). The ends were cut back, 5 bases at V and 5 bases at J, with 18 bases in the middle. The CDR3 loop spans 15 amino acids. Germline CDR1 and CDR2: SGHTA and FQGNSA. DNA for the CDR3: TGTGCCAGCAGCGAGGGGAGGGGTCCGGCTTATGGCTACACCTTC. Translation gives CASSEGRGPAYGYTF. The full variable domain, rest sourced from reference TRBV7-2 and TRBJ1-2, is GAGVSQSPSNKVTEKGKDVELRCDPISGHTALYWYRQSLGQGLEFLIYFQGNSAPDKSGLPSDRFSAERTGGSVSTLTIQRTQQEDSAVYLCASSEGRGPAYGYTFGSGTRLTVV.

The chain carries TRBV29-1 and TRBJ1-2, with 11 bases fitting TRBD1. V shed 7 bases, J shed 6 bases, and the junction held 4 bases outside the gene matches. Germline loops: CDR1 SQVTM, CDR2 ANQGSEA. The CDR3 is 12 amino acids. CDR3 sequence reads: CSGGQGVDGYTF. The DNA for the CDR3 is TGCAGCGGGGGACAGGGGGTCGATGGCTACACCTTC.

This clone was seen only once. The chain joins TRBV9 to TRBJ2-1; TRBD2 aligns across 11 bases. The CDR3 totals 15 residues. J was trimmed by 8 bases and V by 3 bases; bases with no gene match: 7. In germline, CDR1 is SGDLS, CDR2 YYNGEE. CDR3 in amino acids: CASSALAGVRDEQFF. The CDR3 nucleotides read TGTGCCAGCAGCGCACTAGCGGGAGTGAGGGATGAGCAGTTCTTC.

The genes are TRBV30 and TRBJ2-1, with 9 bases matching TRBD2. V shed 2 bases and J 9 bases; nucleotides not matched to a gene: 8. The CDR3 sequence is 14 residues long. CDR1 is GTSNPN and CDR2 is SVGIG in the germline V gene (reference sequence). Written as DNA, the CDR3 is TGTGCCTGGAGTCCTGGCGGGAGGGCAGGTGAGCAGTTCTTC. It encodes CAWSPGGRAGEQFF.

This clone was observed once. The chain uses TRBV6-2 or TRBV6-3 and TRBJ1-1; perhaps TRBD1 as D (6 bases). Between the trimmed V and J ends, which lost 6 bases and 0 bases, there was a span of 26 bases. CDR1 is MNHEY, CDR2 SVGEGT, per germline. CDR3 length equals 19 residues. The CDR3 loop reads CASSRRGPGVEIMNTEAFF. CDR3 nucleotide sequence: TGTGCCAGCAGCCGCAGGGGTCCGGGCGTAGAGATAATGAACACTGAAGCTTTCTTT.

The chain combines TRBV10-3 with TRBJ2-2; 9 bases are shared with TRBD1. The CDR3 is made up of 15 amino acids. V lost 4 bases, J lost 6 bases, and 6 bases stayed unmatched. Germline V gene sequence: CDR1 ENHRY, CDR2 SYGVKD. CDR3 sequence: CAISAGTGLAGELFF. DNA for the CDR3: TGTGCCATCAGTGCCGGGACAGGGTTAGCCGGGGAGCTGTTTTTT.

CDR3 in amino acids: CSVATGLKYQPQHF. The CDR3 coding sequence is TGCAGCGTTGCTACAGGGTTAAAATATCAGCCCCAGCATTTT. The J gene is TRBJ1-5, the V gene TRBV29-1; the D gene is possibly TRBD1 (6 bases). Germline CDR1 reads SQVTM; CDR2 reads ANQGSEA. The germline V and J ends were trimmed by 4 bases and 5 bases, with 15 bases remaining between them. CDR3 length equals 14 residues.

The chain carries TRBV19 and TRBJ2-7, with TRBD2 matching over 8 bases. The CDR3 has 16 amino acids. In germline, CDR1 is LNHDA, CDR2 SQIVND (reference sequence). The junction had 8 bases not matched to a gene; V was cut back by 2 bases and J by 2 bases. In nucleotides, the CDR3 is TGTGCCAGTAGTATATCAGGCGGGAGGACCGCCTACGAGCAGTACTTC. It encodes CASSISGGRTAYEQYF.